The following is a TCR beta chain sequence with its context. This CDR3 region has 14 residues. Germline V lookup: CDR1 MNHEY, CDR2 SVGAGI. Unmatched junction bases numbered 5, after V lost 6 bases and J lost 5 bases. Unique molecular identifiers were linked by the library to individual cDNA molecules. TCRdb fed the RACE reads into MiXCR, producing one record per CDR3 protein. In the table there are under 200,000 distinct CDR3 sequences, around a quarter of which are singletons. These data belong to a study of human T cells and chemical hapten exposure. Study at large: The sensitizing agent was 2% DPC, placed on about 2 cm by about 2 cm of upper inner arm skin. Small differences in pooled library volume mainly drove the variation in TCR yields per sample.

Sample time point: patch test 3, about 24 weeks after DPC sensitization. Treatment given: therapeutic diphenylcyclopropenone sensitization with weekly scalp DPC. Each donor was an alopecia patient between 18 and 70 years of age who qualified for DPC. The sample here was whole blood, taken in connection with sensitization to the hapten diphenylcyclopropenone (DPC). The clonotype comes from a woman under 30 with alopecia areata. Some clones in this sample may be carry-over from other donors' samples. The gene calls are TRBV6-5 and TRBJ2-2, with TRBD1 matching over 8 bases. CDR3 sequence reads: CASSRNRGTGELFF. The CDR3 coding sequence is TGTGCCAGCAGCCGGAACAGGGGGACCGGGGAGCTGTTTTTT.